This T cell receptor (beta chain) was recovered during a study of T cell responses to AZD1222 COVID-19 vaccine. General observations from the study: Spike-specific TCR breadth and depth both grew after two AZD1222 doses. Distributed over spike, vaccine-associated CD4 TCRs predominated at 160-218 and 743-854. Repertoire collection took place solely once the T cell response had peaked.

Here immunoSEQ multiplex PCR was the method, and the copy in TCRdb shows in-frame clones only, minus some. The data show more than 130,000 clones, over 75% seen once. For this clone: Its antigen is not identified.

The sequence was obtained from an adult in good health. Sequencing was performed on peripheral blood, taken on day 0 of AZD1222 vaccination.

The CDR3 reads CASSQEGERMGADTQYF. The CDR3 bases are TGTGCCAGCAGCCAAGAAGGAGAGCGGATGGGGGCAGATACGCAGTATTTT. This sequence joins TRBV3-1 (or the pseudogene TRBV3-2) and TRBJ2-3; perhaps D is TRBD1 or TRBD2 (5 bases each). Per the germline V gene, CDR1 is LGHDT and CDR2 is YNNKEL (reference sequence). V was pared by 0 bases and J by 4 bases, with 17 bases between. The CDR3 is made up of 17 amino acids.